These T cell receptor beta chains were read from a single sample in a study of identical twins. TCRdb used MiXCR to reprocess the 5' RACE reads, holding one entry per CDR3 protein. Of some 1,700,000 distinct CDR3 sequences in the sample, roughly a third were seen once. What was sequenced was cord blood. Every receptor here comes from a newborn girl in good health. Both conserved end residues are part of each CDR3. The order of the fields is clone size, V gene, J gene, D gene, CDR3 length, CDR3 DNA, CDR3 protein. D genes are given only for firm matches. Clone size is shown for a subset of rows, as once, few, many or a class of expanded clone.

size: many; V: TRBV3-1; J: TRBJ2-7; D: TRBD1; length: 16; DNA: TGTGCCAGCAGCCATAGGACAGGAGCCTTCGACTACGAGCAGTACTTC; CDR3: CASSHRTGAFDYEQYF
size: .; V: TRBV20-1; J: TRBJ2-5; D: .; length: 12; DNA: TGCAGGATCGAGGGGGGGCCCGAGACCCAGTACTTC; CDR3: CRIEGGPETQYF
size: many; V: TRBV29-1; J: TRBJ2-3; D: TRBD2; length: 15; DNA: TGCAGCGTTGACGGGACTAGCGGGGGCACAGATACGCAGTATTTT; CDR3: CSVDGTSGGTDTQYF
size: .; V: TRBV27; J: TRBJ2-7; D: .; length: 20; DNA: TGTGCCAGCAGCGAAGACAGGGCATACACCGGACTAGCAGCAACCTACGAGCAGTACTTC; CDR3: CASSEDRAYTGLAATYEQYF
size: .; V: TRBV6-1; J: TRBJ2-7; D: TRBD1; length: 14; DNA: TGTGCCGGAAGAAAGGGACAGTCCTCCTACGAGCAGTACTTC; CDR3: CAGRKGQSSYEQYF
size: .; V: TRBV27; J: TRBJ2-1; D: .; length: 14; DNA: TGTGCCAGCAGGGCGGGGTCCAACTACAATGAGCAGTTCTTC; CDR3: CASRAGSNYNEQFF
size: many; V: TRBV11-2; J: TRBJ2-4; D: .; length: 16; DNA: TGTGCCAGCAGCTTAGATCTTGGGGTGGGCAAAAACATTCAGTACTTC; CDR3: CASSLDLGVGKNIQYF
size: .; V: TRBV2; J: TRBJ1-4; D: .; length: 12; DNA: TGTGCCAGCAGTGGGACCGCACCGAAACTGTTTTTT; CDR3: CASSGTAPKLFF
size: .; V: TRBV18; J: TRBJ1-3; D: .; length: 15; DNA: TGTGCCAGCTCACCTAGAGGGGTCTCTGGAAACACCATATATTTT; CDR3: CASSPRGVSGNTIYF
size: few; V: TRBV29-1; J: TRBJ2-5; D: .; length: 12; DNA: TGCAGCGTTGCGGAGGGGGTCTATGAGCAGTACTTC; CDR3: CSVAEGVYEQYF
size: .; V: TRBV11-2; J: TRBJ2-4; D: TRBD2; length: 16; DNA: TGTGCCAGCAGCTTCCGAGCGGGAGGAGGCAAAAACATTCAGTACTTC; CDR3: CASSFRAGGGKNIQYF
size: .; V: TRBV30; J: TRBJ2-4; D: TRBD2; length: 13; DNA: TGTGCCTGGAAAGCGGGGGCCAAAAACATTCAGTACTTC; CDR3: CAWKAGAKNIQYF
size: .; V: TRBV6-5; J: TRBJ2-2; D: TRBD2; length: 19; DNA: TGTGCCAGCAGTTACTCGTGGCGGGAGGGCCACCCGAACACCGGGGAGCTGTTTTTT; CDR3: CASSYSWREGHPNTGELFF
size: .; V: TRBV27; J: TRBJ1-5; D: .; length: 15; DNA: TGTGCCAGCAGTTCCAGGGAGTGGGGCAATCAGCCCCAGCATTTT; CDR3: CASSSREWGNQPQHF
size: .; V: TRBV2; J: TRBJ2-2; D: TRBD2; length: 17; DNA: TGTGCCAGCAGTATGGTCCCGGCGGGGGGAGGCACCGGGGAGCTGTTTTTT; CDR3: CASSMVPAGGGTGELFF
size: many; V: TRBV29-1; J: TRBJ2-1; D: .; length: 16; DNA: TGCAGCGTTGAAGATGAGGGACCCTACTCCTACAATGAGCAGTTCTTC; CDR3: CSVEDEGPYSYNEQFF
size: few; V: TRBV9; J: TRBJ2-1; D: .; length: 13; DNA: TGTGCCAGCAGCGTAGCGGACTACAATGAGCAGTTCTTC; CDR3: CASSVADYNEQFF
size: .; V: TRBV28; J: TRBJ1-5; D: .; length: 14; DNA: TGTGCCAGCAGGTACCAATCGGGCAATCAGCCCCAGCATTTT; CDR3: CASRYQSGNQPQHF
size: few; V: TRBV10-3; J: TRBJ2-1; D: TRBD1; length: 15; DNA: TGTGCCACCCGGACAGGGAAGGGCTCCTACAATGAGCAGTTCTTC; CDR3: CATRTGKGSYNEQFF
size: .; V: TRBV20-1; J: TRBJ2-7; D: .; length: 16; DNA: TGCAGTGCTAGGGGACTCCCGGGGAGCTCCTACAATGAGCAGTACTTC; CDR3: CSARGLPGSSYNEQYF
size: .; V: TRBV3-1; J: TRBJ2-1; D: .; length: 15; DNA: TGTGCCAGCAGCCAATTCAGTGTGGCCGTAGAGACCCAGTTCTTC; CDR3: CASSQFSVAVETQFF
size: .; V: TRBV28; J: TRBJ2-7; D: TRBD2; length: 14; DNA: TGTGCCAGCAGGACTAGCGGGACCCCCTACGAGCAGTACTTC; CDR3: CASRTSGTPYEQYF
size: few; V: TRBV27; J: TRBJ2-1; D: TRBD2; length: 12; DNA: TGTGCCAGCAGTCCCGGGACTAGCGTGCAGTTCTTC; CDR3: CASSPGTSVQFF
size: few; V: TRBV7-9; J: TRBJ2-1; D: TRBD1; length: 15; DNA: TGTGCCAGCAGCTTTGGGGGACAGGGCTCGGATGAGCAGTTCTTC; CDR3: CASSFGGQGSDEQFF
size: .; V: TRBV12-3/TRBV12-4; J: TRBJ2-1; D: .; length: 13; DNA: TGTGCCAGCAGAAGACAGGACTACAATGAGCAGTTCTTC; CDR3: CASRRQDYNEQFF
size: .; V: TRBV27; J: TRBJ2-2; D: TRBD2; length: 14; DNA: TGTGCCACACAAGGGGTCGGGGGGACCGGGGAGCTGTTTTTT; CDR3: CATQGVGGTGELFF
size: few; V: TRBV5-1; J: TRBJ2-3; D: TRBD1; length: 18; DNA: TGCGCCAGCAGCTCCGGACAGGGGAGCACTTGGGGCACAGATACGCAGTATTTT; CDR3: CASSSGQGSTWGTDTQYF
size: .; V: TRBV29-1; J: TRBJ1-1; D: TRBD1; length: 17; DNA: TGCAGCGTTGTTGGGGTGAGGGCACAGGGGGCGCGCACTGAAGCTTTCTTT; CDR3: CSVVGVRAQGARTEAFF
size: .; V: TRBV5-1; J: TRBJ2-7; D: TRBD1; length: 16; DNA: TGCGCCAGCAGCTTGGAATTGGGACAGGGCTCCTACGAGCAGTACTTC; CDR3: CASSLELGQGSYEQYF
size: .; V: TRBV2; J: TRBJ2-1; D: TRBD1; length: 14; DNA: TGTGCCAGCTCCGGGACAGGGGTTCAAAATGAGCAGTTCTTC; CDR3: CASSGTGVQNEQFF
size: .; V: TRBV5-1; J: TRBJ2-5; D: TRBD2; length: 16; DNA: TGCGCCAGCATATTAAGCCCAGCGACTAGCAGGTATGAGCAGTACTTC; CDR3: CASILSPATSRYEQYF
size: many; V: TRBV10-3; J: TRBJ2-3; D: .; length: 15; DNA: TGTGCCATCAGTGAGGGGGGAGAGGTCACAGATACGCAGTATTTT; CDR3: CAISEGGEVTDTQYF
size: few; V: TRBV6-1; J: TRBJ2-1; D: TRBD1; length: 16; DNA: TGTGCCAGCAGTGACGCCGGGACAGGGGTAACCAATGAGCAGTTCTTC; CDR3: CASSDAGTGVTNEQFF
size: .; V: TRBV25-1; J: TRBJ1-1; D: .; length: 13; DNA: TGTGCCAGCAGGACCCTTTCGAACACTGAAGCTTTCTTT; CDR3: CASRTLSNTEAFF
size: .; V: TRBV13; J: TRBJ2-7; D: TRBD2; length: 17; DNA: TGTGCCAGCAGCTCGGGACTAGCGGTAAGCTCCTACAATGAGCAGTACTTC; CDR3: CASSSGLAVSSYNEQYF